A single sample is the source of the 22 T cell receptor beta chains below, sequenced in a study of technical replicates of blood from a handful of donors. Here immunoSEQ multiplex PCR was the method, and the copy in TCRdb shows in-frame clones only, minus some. Of 65,000 to 90,000 clones in the sample, about 91% were seen once. Sequencing input: T cells isolated from PBMCs. Receptors were obtained from a human donor in good health.

The V gene is TRBV7-8, the J gene TRBJ1-1; D is ambiguous. Trimming removed 1 base from V and 6 bases from J, with 9 bases in between. In germline, CDR1 is SGHVS, CDR2 FQNEAQ. The CDR3 totals 13 residues. This CDR3 is CASSLVVAPEAFF. The CDR3 DNA reads as TGTGCCAGCAGCTTAGTCGTAGCACCTGAAGCTTTCTTT.

The chain joins TRBV28 to TRBJ2-5; 7 bases agree with TRBD1. This CDR3 is built from 14 residues. The trim removed 8 bases at V and 5 bases at J, leaving 11 bases unmatched. CDR1 and CDR2 (germline): MDHEN, SYDVKM. The CDR3 DNA follows: TGTGCCAGCGGACGACAGGGAAGGAGGGAGACCCAGTACTTC. Translating it yields CASGRQGRRETQYF.

This clone appeared a few times. The chain uses TRBV15 and TRBJ1-5, with D possibly matching TRBD1 (6 bases). This CDR3 has 15 amino acids. The germline V gene has CDR1 LNHNV and CDR2 YYDKDF (reference sequence). V shed 4 bases and J shed 4 bases, with 14 bases lying between them. CDR3 coding DNA: TGTGCCACCAGCAAAGGGGACATTCAAAATCAGCCCCAGCATTTT. It yields the protein CATSKGDIQNQPQHF.

CDR3 region: CASRIPGTGYNEQFF. The CDR3 DNA reads TGTGCCAGCAGGATACCCGGGACAGGATACAATGAGCAGTTCTTC. V gene TRBV27 combines with J gene TRBJ2-1; 8 bases are a match to TRBD1. Per the germline V gene, CDR1 is MNHEY and CDR2 is SMNVEV (reference sequence). The CDR3 has 15 residues. The junction had 8 bases not matched to a gene; V was cut back by 6 bases and J by 4 bases.

The genes are TRBV6-1 and TRBJ2-1; D is undetermined. From germline, CDR1 is MNHNS and CDR2 SASEGT. V was pared by 4 bases and J by 8 bases, with 9 bases between. The CDR3 is 12 amino acids. This CDR3 reads CASSVPEHEQFF. In DNA, the CDR3 is TGTGCCAGCAGTGTGCCTGAGCATGAGCAGTTCTTC.

The rearrangement links TRBV15 to TRBJ2-1; D is undetermined. Trimming pared 0 bases from V and 3 bases from J, leaving 9 bases between. The CDR3 loop spans 15 amino acids. Germline CDR1 and CDR2: LNHNV and YYDKDF (reference sequence). This chain's CDR3 is CATSRDPRSYNEQFF. CDR3 DNA: TGTGCCACCAGCAGAGATCCGCGGAGCTACAATGAGCAGTTCTTC.

The chain carries TRBV27 and TRBJ2-1; D perhaps matches TRBD2 (7 bases). Trimming shortened V by 5 bases and J by 5 bases, and 25 bases separated the two germline ends. CDR3 length: 18 amino acids. Germline CDR1 reads MNHEY; CDR2 reads SMNVEV (reference sequence). CDR3 DNA sequence: TGTGCCAGCAGTCTAAACCTCCCGGGGGGCGCGGGGGACAATGAGCAGTTCTTC. This gives the protein CASSLNLPGGAGDNEQFF.

V gene TRBV9 combines with J gene TRBJ1-2; 7 bases line up with TRBD1. CDR1 is SGDLS, CDR2 YYNGEE, per germline. With 4 bases clipped from V and 1 base from J, the junction kept 13 bases outside the gene matches. CDR3 size: 17 residues. In nucleotides, the CDR3 is TGTGCCAGCAGCTATGACAGGGAGCCTTTAGGTAACTATGGCTACACCTTC. This codes for CASSYDREPLGNYGYTF.

This chain joins TRBV7-9 and TRBJ2-3; D perhaps matches TRBD1 (6 bases). Germline V gene sequence: CDR1 SEHNR, CDR2 FQNEAQ (reference sequence). Trimming removed 6 bases from V and 2 bases from J, with 15 bases in between. The CDR3 contains 15 residues. The CDR3 loop reads CASSPGAGNTDTQYF. Written as DNA, the CDR3 is TGTGCCAGCAGTCCAGGGGCAGGGAACACAGATACGCAGTATTTT.

The chain carries TRBV5-1 and TRBJ2-7, with 8 nucleotides matching TRBD1. Germline CDR1 and CDR2: SGHRS and YFSETQ. The CDR3 consists of 14 residues. With V trimmed by 1 base and J by 3 bases, 3 bases remained unmatched. The CDR3 sequence is CASSLTGGLYEQYF. The CDR3 nucleotides read TGCGCCAGCAGCTTGACAGGGGGTCTCTACGAGCAGTACTTC.

This chain uses TRBV16 with TRBJ2-7; TRBD2 agrees at 7 bases. Trimming removed 0 bases from V and 3 bases from J; junction bases left unmatched: 8. Germline V lookup: CDR1 KGHSY, CDR2 FQNENV. The length of the CDR3 is 16 residues. CDR3 residues: CASSQSGGGRLYEQYF. The CDR3 bases are TGTGCCAGCAGCCAATCGGGTGGCGGGAGACTCTACGAGCAGTACTTC.

The chain links TRBV27 to TRBJ2-7, with 10 bases fitting TRBD2. V lost 0 bases and J lost 3; bases outside the gene matches: 5. Germline V lookup: CDR1 MNHEY, CDR2 SMNVEV (reference sequence). The CDR3 has 16 residues. The CDR3 DNA sequence: TGTGCCAGCAGTTTATCTGGGACTAGCGATCGCTACGAGCAGTACTTC. This translates into CASSLSGTSDRYEQYF.

The V and J genes are TRBV9 and TRBJ1-1, with 7 bases identical to TRBD1. V was clipped by 3 bases and J by 0 bases; unmatched bases: 11. The CDR3 totals 17 residues. From germline, CDR1 is SGDLS and CDR2 YYNGEE. CDR3 protein: CASSAEIRTGLNTEAFF. Written as DNA, the CDR3 is TGTGCCAGCAGCGCAGAGATCAGGACAGGCCTGAACACTGAAGCTTTCTTT.

This clone turned up a few times. The chain combines TRBV29-1 with TRBJ1-1; D ambiguous. This CDR3 spans 11 amino acids. V lost 6 bases and J lost 13, with 18 bases in between. CDR1 is SQVTM, CDR2 ANQGSEA, per germline. CDR3: CSVALGGESFF. In nucleotides, the CDR3 is TGCAGCGTCGCCTTGGGCGGGGAGAGTTTCTTT.

The CDR3 DNA is TGTGCCAGCAGTGCCTACACCCTCCGGGACAGAAATGAAGCTTTCTTT. This translates into CASSAYTLRDRNEAFF. This rearrangement joins TRBV6-6 to TRBJ1-1; 7 bases align to TRBD1. V lost 5 bases and J lost 7; bases outside the gene matches: 16. Germline CDR1 MNHNY, CDR2 SVGAGI (reference sequence). CDR3 length: 16 amino acids.

The genes are TRBV5-1 and TRBJ2-3; TRBD1 aligns across 8 bases. The length of the CDR3 is 14 residues. Germline V gene sequence: CDR1 SGHRS, CDR2 YFSETQ. V shed 4 bases and J 1 base; nucleotides not matched to a gene: 2. The CDR3 region is CASSPDRGTDTQYF. CDR3 in DNA: TGCGCCAGCAGCCCGGACAGGGGCACAGATACGCAGTATTTT. Filled out from reference TRBV5-1 and TRBJ2-3, the complete variable domain reads KAGVTQTPRYLIKTRGQQVTLSCSPISGHRSVSWYQQTPGQGLQFLFEYFSETQRNKGNFPGRFSGRQFSNSRSEMNVSTLELGDSALYLCASSPDRGTDTQYFGPGTRLTVL.

The chain employs TRBV9 and TRBJ2-3, with a weak D call TRBD2 (5 bases). Trimming cost V 2 bases and J 1 base, with 17 bases left between them. CDR1 is SGDLS, CDR2 YYNGEE, per germline. The CDR3 contains 17 residues. The CDR3 is CASSVTTGSGGTDTQYF. DNA for the CDR3: TGTGCCAGCAGCGTCACCACGGGGTCCGGGGGCACAGATACGCAGTATTTT.

The V and J genes are TRBV11-3 and TRBJ1-1, with D hard to call. Per germline, CDR1 SGHNT and CDR2 YENEEA. V was shortened by 5 bases and J by 1 base, with 14 bases between the two germline ends. The CDR3 is made up of 15 amino acids. Written as DNA, the CDR3 is TGTGCCAGCAGCCCCACCAGGCAGGCGAACACTGAAGCTTTCTTT. Amino acids: CASSPTRQANTEAFF.

The chain recombines TRBV6-6 with TRBJ1-1; TRBD1 might be the D (5 bases). The V and J ends lost 6 bases and 5 bases respectively, with 10 bases between them. The CDR3 length is 12 residues. The V gene's germline CDR1 is MNHNY and CDR2 SVGAGI (reference sequence). The CDR3 DNA reads as TGTGCCAGCAGCAGGGAAGGTACTGAAGCTTTCTTT. Translated: CASSREGTEAFF.

CDR3 in amino acids: CASSPPGQGIYEQYF. The CDR3 nucleotides read TGTGCCAGCTCACCACCGGGACAGGGTATTTACGAGCAGTACTTC. The chain uses TRBV18 and TRBJ2-7; 9 bases line up with TRBD1. This CDR3 comprises 15 residues. V was clipped by 0 bases and J by 4 bases; unmatched bases: 4. Germline V gene lookup returns CDR1 KGHSH and CDR2 LQKENI.

The chain couples TRBV5-4 to TRBJ1-2; 10 positions agree with TRBD1. V dropped 0 bases and J dropped 7; count of bases not matched to a gene: 6. Germline V CDR1 and CDR2: SGHNT, YYREEE (reference sequence). This CDR3 region has 15 residues. CDR3 sequence reads: CASSLADRGQFGYTF. The CDR3 DNA reads as TGTGCCAGCAGCTTGGCTGACAGGGGGCAGTTTGGCTACACCTTC.

The chain links TRBV5-4 to TRBJ2-1; D is possibly TRBD1 (7 bases). Germline values: CDR1 SGHNT, CDR2 YYREEE (reference sequence). This CDR3 spans 15 amino acids. V lost 2 bases, J lost 7 bases, and 16 bases lay in between. In nucleotides, the CDR3 is TGTGCCAGCAGCTTAGAGACAGGGCGGGGTAATGAGCAGTTCTTC. This gives the protein CASSLETGRGNEQFF.